This TCR beta chain is from a study of T-cell memory formation after mild COVID-19. Trimming left V 5 bases short and J 3 bases short, with 7 bases between. Germline loops: CDR1 SGHVS, CDR2 FNYEAQ. The CDR3 totals 13 residues. MiXCR, applied by TCRdb to the 5' RACE reads, yields one record per CDR3 protein. Of about 180,000 distinct CDR3 sequences detected, 16% appear once; the ten largest clones hold under 2.5%. This sequence was found in an adult woman who had mild COVID-19 (a few samples of this study predate the infection). Cell type and time point are not known. The rearrangement links TRBV7-6 to TRBJ2-2; no definite D call. Input material: PBMCs or a T cell subset sorted from them (not recorded which). The CDR3 is CASSTRDTGELFF. CDR3 DNA sequence: TGTGCCAGCAGCACACGGGACACCGGGGAGCTGTTTTTT.